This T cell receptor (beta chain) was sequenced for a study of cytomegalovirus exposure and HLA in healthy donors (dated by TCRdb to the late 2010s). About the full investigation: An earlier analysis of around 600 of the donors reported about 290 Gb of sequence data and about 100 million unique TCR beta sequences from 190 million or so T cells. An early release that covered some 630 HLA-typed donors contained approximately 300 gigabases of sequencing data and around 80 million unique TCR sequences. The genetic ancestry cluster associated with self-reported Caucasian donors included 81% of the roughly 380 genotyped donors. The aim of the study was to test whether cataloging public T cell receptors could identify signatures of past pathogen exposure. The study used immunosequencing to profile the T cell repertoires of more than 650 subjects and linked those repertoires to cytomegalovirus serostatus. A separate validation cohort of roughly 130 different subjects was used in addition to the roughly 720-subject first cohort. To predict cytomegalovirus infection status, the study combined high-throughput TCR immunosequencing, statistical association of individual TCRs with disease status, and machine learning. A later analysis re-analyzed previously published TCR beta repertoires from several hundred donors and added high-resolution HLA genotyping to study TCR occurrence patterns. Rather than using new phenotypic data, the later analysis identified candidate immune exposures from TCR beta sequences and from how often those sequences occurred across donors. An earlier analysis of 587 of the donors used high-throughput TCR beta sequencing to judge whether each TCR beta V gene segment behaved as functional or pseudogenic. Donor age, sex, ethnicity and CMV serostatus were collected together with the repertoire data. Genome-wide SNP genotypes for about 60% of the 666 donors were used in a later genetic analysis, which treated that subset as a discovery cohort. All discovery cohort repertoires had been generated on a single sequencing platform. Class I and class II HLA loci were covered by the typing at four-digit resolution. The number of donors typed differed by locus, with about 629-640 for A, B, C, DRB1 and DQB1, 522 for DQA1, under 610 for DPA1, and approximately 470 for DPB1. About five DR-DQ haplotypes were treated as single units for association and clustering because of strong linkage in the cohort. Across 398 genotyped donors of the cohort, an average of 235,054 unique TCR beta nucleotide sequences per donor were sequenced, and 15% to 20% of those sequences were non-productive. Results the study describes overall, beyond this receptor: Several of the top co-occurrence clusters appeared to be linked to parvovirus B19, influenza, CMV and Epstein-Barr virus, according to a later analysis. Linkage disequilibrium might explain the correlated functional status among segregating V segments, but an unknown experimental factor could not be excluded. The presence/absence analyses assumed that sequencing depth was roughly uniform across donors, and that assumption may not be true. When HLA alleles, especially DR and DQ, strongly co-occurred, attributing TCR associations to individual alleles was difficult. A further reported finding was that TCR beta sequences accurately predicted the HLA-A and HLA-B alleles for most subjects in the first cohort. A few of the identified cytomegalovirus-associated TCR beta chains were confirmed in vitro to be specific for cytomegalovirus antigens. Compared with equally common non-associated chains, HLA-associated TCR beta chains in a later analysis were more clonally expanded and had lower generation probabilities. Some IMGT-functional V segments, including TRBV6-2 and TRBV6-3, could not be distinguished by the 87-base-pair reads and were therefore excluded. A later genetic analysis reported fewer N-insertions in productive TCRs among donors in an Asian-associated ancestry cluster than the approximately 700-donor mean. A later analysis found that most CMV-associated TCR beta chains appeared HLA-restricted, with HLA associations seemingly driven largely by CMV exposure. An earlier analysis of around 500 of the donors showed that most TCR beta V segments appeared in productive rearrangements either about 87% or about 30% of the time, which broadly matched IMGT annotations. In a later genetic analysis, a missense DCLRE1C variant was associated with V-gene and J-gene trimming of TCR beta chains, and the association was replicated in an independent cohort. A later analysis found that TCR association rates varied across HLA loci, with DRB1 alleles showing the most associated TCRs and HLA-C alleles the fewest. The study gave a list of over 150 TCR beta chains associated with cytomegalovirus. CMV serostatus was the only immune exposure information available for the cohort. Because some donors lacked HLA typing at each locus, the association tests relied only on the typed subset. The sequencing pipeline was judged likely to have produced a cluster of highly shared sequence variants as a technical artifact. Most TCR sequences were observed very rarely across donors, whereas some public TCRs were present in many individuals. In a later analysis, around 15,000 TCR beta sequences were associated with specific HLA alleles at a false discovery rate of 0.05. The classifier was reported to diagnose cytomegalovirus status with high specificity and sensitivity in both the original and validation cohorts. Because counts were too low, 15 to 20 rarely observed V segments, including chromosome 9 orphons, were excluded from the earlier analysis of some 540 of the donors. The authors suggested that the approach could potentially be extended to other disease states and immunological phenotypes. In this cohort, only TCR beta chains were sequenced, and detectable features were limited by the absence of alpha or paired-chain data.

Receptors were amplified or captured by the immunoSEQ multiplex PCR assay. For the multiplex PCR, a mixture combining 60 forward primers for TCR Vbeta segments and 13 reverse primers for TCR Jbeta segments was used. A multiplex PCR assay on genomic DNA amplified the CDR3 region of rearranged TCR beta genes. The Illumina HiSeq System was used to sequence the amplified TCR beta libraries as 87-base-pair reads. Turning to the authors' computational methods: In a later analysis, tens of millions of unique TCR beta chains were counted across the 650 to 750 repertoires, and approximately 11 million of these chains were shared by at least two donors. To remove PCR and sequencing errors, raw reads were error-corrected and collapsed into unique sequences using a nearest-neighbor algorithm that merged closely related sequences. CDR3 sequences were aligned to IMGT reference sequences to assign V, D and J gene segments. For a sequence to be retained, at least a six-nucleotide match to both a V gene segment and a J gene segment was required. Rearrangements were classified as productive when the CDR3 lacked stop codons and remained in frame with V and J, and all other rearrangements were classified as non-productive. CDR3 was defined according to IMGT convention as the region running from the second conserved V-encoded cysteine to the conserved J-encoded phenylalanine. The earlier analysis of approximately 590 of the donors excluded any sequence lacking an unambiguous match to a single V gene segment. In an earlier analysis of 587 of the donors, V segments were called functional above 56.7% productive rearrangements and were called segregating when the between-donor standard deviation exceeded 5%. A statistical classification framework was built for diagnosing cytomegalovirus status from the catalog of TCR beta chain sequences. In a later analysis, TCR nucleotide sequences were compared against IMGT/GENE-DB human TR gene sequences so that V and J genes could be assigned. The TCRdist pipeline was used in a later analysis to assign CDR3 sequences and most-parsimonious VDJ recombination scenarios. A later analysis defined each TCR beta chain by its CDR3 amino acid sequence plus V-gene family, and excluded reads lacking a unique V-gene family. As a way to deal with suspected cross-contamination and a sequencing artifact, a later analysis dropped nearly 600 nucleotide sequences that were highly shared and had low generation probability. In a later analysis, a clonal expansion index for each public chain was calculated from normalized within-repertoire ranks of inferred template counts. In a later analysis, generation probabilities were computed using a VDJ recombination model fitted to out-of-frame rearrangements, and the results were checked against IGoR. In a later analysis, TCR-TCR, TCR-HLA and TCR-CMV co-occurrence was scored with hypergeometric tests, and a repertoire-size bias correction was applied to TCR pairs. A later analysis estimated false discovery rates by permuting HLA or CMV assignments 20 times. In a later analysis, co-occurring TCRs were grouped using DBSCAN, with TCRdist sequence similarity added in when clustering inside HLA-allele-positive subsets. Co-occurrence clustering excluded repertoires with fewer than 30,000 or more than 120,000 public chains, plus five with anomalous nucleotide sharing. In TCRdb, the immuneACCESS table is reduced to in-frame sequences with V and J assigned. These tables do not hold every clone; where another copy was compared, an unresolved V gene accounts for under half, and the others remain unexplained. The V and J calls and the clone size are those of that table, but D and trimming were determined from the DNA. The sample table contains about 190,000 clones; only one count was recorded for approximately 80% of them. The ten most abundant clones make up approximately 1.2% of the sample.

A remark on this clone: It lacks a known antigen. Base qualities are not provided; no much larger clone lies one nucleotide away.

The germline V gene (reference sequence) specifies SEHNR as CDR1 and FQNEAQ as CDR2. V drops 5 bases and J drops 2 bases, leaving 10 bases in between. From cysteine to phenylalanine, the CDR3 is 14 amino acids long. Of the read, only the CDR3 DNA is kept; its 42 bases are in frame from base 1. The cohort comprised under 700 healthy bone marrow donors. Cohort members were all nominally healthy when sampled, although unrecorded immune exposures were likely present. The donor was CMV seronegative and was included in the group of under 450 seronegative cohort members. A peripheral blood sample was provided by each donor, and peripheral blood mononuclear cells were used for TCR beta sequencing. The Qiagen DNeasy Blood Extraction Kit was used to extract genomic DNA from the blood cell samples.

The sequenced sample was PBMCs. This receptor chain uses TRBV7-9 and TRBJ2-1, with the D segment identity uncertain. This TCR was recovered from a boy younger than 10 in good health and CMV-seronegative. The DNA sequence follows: TGTGCCAGCAGCCCCACTCAGGCCTACAATGAGCAGTTCTTC. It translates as CASSPTQAYNEQFF.